The 5 T cell receptor beta chains in this list originate from one sample, sequenced in a study of shared clonotypes between healthy human individuals. Repertoires were generated with immunoSEQ multiplex PCR, while TCRdb's copy carries only in-frame clones and drops some. The sample gives about 500,000 clones, around 77% of which show up once; about 12% is in the top ten. The sample consisted of PBMCs. The receptors originated from a woman aged 40 to 50 in good health. Some clones in this sample may be carry-over from other donors' samples.

This chain connects TRBV6-5 to TRBJ2-7, with TRBD1 identical over 7 bases. Germline V gene data show CDR1 as MNHEY and CDR2 as SVGAGI. Trimming took 2 bases from V and 3 from J; bases not matched to a gene: 7. CDR3 length equals 15 residues. The CDR3 reads CASSYTRQGFYEQYF. The CDR3 nucleotides read TGTGCCAGCAGTTACACGAGACAGGGCTTCTACGAGCAGTACTTC.

This rearrangement joins TRBV30 to TRBJ1-2; 8 bases match TRBD1. This CDR3 contains 13 residues. Germline V lookup: CDR1 GTSNPN, CDR2 SVGIG (reference sequence). The ends lost 3 bases at V and 7 bases at J; junction bases unmatched: 7. CDR3 nucleotide sequence: TGTGCCTGGAGCGTTCAGGGGGCGGGTGGCTACACCTTC. Translating it yields CAWSVQGAGGYTF.

The chain uses TRBV4-1 and TRBJ1-2, with D hard to call. The CDR3 length is 13 residues. In germline, CDR1 is MGHRA, CDR2 YSYEKL. The V end lost 4 bases, the J end lost 7 bases, and 13 bases lay between the germline ends. The CDR3 DNA reads TGCGCCAGCAGCCCCCGGCAGGAGCTTGGCTACACCTTC. Amino acid sequence: CASSPRQELGYTF.

This chain links TRBV6-5 with TRBJ2-1; D unclear. CDR3 length equals 13 residues. Germline assignment: CDR1 MNHEY and CDR2 SVGAGI. The ends were cut back, 4 bases at V and 3 bases at J, with 7 bases in the middle. The CDR3 coding sequence is TGTGCCAGCAGTTCCGCTGTCTACAATGAGCAGTTCTTC. This translates into CASSSAVYNEQFF.

This clone appeared a single time. CDR3 loop: CASSLRTGEAGELFF. The CDR3, as DNA: TGTGCCAGCAGCCTCCGGACAGGGGAAGCCGGGGAGCTGTTTTTT. The chain recombines TRBV11-3 with TRBJ2-2; 9 bases agree with TRBD1. There are 15 residues in the CDR3. The germline V gene encodes CDR1 SGHNT and CDR2 YENEEA. V shed 5 bases and J 6 bases; nucleotides not matched to a gene: 7.